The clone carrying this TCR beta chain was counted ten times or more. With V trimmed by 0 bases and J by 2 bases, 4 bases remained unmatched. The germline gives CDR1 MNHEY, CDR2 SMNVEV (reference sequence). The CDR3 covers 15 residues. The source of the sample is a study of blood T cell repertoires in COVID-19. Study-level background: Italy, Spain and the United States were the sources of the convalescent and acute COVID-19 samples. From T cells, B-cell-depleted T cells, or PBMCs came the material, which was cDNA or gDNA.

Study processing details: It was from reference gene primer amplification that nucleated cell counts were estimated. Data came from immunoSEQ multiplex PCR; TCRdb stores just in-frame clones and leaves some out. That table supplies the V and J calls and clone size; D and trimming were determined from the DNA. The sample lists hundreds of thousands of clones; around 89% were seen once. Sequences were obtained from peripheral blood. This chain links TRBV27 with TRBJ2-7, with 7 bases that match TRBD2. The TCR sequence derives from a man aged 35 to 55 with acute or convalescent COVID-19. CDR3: CASSLSGGSPYEQYF. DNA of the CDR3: TGTGCCAGCAGTTTATCAGGCGGGAGTCCCTACGAGCAGTACTTC.